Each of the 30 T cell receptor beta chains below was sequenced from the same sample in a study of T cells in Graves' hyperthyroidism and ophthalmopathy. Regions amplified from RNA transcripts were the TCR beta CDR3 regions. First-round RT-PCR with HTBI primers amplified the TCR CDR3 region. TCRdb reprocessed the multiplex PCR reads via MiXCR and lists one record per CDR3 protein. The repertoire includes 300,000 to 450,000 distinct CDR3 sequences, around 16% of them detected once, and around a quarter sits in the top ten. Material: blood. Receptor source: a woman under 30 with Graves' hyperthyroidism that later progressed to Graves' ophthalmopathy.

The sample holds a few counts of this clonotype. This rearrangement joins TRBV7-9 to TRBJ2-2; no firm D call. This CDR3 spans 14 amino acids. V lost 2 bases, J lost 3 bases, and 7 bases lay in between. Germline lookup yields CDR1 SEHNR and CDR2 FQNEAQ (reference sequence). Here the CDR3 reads CASSLIAYTGELFF. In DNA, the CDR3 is TGTGCCAGCAGCTTAATTGCGTACACCGGGGAGCTGTTTTTT.

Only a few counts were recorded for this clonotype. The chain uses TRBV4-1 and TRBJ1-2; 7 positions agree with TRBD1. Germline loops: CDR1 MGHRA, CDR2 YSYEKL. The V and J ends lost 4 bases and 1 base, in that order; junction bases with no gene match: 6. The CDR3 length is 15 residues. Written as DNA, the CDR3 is TGCGCCAGCAGCCCCACCGGGACAGATAACTATGGCTACACCTTC. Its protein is CASSPTGTDNYGYTF.

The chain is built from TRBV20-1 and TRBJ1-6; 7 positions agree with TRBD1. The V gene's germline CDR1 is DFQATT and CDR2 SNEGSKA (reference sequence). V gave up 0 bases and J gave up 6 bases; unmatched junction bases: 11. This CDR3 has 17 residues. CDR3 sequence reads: CSARESLSGTANSPLHF. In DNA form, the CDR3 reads TGCAGTGCTAGAGAGAGTCTATCCGGGACAGCTAATTCACCCCTCCACTTT.

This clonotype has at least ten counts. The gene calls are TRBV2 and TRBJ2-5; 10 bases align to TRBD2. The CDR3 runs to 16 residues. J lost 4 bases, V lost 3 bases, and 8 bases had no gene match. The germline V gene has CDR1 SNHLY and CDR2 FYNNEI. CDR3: CASSDPLAGIIETQYF. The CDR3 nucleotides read TGTGCCAGCAGTGACCCACTAGCGGGGATAATAGAGACCCAGTACTTC. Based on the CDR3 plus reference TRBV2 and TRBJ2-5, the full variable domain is EPEVTQTPSHQVTQMGQEVILRCVPISNHLYFYWYRQILGQKVEFLVSFYNNEISEKSEIFDDQFSVERPDGSNFTLKIRSTKLEDSAMYFCASSDPLAGIIETQYFGPGTRLLVL.

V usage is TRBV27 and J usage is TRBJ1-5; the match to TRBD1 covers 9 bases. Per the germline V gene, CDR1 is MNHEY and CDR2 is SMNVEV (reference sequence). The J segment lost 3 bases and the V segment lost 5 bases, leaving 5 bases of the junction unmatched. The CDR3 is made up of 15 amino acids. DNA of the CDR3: TGTGCCAGCAGTGATAGGACAGGGGTCAATCAGCCCCAGCATTTT. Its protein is CASSDRTGVNQPQHF.

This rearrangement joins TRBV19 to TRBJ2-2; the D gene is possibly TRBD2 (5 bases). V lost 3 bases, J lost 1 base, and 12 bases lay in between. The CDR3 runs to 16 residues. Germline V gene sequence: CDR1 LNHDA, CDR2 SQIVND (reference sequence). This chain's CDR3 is CASSIAGVKNTGELFF. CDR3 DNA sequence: TGTGCCAGTAGTATCGCCGGGGTGAAGAACACCGGGGAGCTGTTTTTT.

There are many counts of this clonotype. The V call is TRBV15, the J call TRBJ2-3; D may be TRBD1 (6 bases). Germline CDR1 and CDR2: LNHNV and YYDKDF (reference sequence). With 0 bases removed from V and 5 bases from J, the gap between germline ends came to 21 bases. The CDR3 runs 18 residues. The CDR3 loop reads CATSRDVYREDHRDTQYF. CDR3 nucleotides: TGTGCCACCAGCAGAGATGTTTACAGGGAAGATCACAGAGATACGCAGTATTTT.

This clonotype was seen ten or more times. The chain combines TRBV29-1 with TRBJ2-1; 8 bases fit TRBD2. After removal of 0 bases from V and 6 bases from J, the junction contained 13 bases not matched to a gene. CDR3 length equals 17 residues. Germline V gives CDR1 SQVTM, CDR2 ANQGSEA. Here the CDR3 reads CSVEEVHGAGATNEQFF. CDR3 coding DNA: TGCAGCGTTGAAGAGGTTCATGGAGCGGGAGCGACCAATGAGCAGTTCTTC.

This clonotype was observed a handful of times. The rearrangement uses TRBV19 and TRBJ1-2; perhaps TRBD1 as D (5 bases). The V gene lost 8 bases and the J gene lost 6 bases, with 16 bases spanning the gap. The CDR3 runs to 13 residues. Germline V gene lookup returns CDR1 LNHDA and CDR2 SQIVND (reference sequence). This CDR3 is CASHRSYRDGYTF. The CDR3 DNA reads TGTGCCAGTCACAGGAGTTATCGGGATGGCTACACCTTC.

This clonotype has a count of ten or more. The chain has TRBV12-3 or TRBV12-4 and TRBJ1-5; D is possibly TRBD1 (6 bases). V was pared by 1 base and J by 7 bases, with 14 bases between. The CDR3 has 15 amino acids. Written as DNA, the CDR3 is TGTGCCAGCAGTTTAGGGCCCTCAGGGGTGCAGCCCCAGCATTTT. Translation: CASSLGPSGVQPQHF.

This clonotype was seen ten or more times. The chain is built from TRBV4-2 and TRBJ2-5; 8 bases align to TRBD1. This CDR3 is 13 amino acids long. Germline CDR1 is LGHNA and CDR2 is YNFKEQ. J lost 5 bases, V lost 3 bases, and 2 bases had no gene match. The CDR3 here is CASSHDRGETQYF. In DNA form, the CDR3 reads TGTGCCAGCAGCCATGACAGGGGTGAGACCCAGTACTTC.

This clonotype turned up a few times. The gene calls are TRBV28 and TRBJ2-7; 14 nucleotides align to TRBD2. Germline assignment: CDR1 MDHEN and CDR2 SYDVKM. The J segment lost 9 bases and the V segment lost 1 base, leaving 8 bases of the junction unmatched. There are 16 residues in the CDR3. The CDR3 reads CASSLSTSGRAHGQYF. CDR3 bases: TGTGCCAGCAGTTTATCGACTAGCGGGAGGGCCCACGGGCAGTACTTC.

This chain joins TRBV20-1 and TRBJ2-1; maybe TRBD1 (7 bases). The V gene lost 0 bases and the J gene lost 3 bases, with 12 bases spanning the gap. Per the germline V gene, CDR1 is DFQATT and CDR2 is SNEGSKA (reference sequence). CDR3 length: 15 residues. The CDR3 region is CSARDLQGGYNEQFF. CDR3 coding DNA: TGCAGTGCTAGAGATCTTCAGGGGGGCTACAATGAGCAGTTCTTC.

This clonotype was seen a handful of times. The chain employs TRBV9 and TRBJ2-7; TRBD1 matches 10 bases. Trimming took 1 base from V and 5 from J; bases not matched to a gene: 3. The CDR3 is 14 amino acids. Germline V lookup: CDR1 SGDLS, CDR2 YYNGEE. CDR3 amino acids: CASSVSGQGDEQYF. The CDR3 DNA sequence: TGTGCCAGCAGCGTATCTGGACAGGGGGACGAGCAGTACTTC. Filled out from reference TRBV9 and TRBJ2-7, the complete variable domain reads DSGVTQTPKHLITATGQRVTLRCSPRSGDLSVYWYQQSLDQGLQFLIQYYNGEERAKGNILERFSAQQFPDLHSELNLSSLELGDSALYFCASSVSGQGDEQYFGPGTRLTVT.

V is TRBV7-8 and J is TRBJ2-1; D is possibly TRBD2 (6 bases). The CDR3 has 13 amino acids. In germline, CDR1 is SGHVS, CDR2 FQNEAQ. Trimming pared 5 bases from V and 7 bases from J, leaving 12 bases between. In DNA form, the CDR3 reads TGTGCCAGCAGCGTTCGACGGGAGAATGAGCAGTTCTTC. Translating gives CASSVRRENEQFF.

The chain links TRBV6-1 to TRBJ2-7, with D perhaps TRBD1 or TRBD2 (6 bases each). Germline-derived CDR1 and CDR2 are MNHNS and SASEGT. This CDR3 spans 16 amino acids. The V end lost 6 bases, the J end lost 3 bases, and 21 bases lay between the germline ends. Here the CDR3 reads CASSPSQRGGFYEQYF. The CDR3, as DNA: TGTGCCAGCAGCCCGTCGCAGCGAGGGGGGTTCTACGAGCAGTACTTC.

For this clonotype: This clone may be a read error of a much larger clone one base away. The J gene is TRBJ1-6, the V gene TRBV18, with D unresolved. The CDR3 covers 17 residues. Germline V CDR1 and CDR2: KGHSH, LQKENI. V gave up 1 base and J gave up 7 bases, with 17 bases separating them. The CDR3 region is CASSPQAGLPLNSPLHF. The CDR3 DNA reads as TGTGCCAGCTCACCACAGGCAGGACTACCGCTCAATTCACCCCTCCACTTT.

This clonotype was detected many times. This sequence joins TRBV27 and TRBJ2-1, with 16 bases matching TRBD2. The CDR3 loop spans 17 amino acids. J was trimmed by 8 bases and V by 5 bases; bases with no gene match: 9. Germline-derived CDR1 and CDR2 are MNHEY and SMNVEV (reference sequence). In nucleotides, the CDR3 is TGTGCCAGCAGTCCCGGGACTAGCGGGAGGGGTTGGGATGAGCAGTTCTTC. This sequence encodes CASSPGTSGRGWDEQFF.

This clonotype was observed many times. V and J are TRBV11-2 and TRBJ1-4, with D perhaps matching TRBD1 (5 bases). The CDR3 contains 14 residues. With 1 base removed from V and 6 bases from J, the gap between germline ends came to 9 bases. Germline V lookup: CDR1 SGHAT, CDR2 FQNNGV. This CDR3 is CASSLGQSYEKLFF. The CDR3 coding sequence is TGTGCCAGCAGCTTAGGACAGTCCTATGAAAAACTGTTTTTT.

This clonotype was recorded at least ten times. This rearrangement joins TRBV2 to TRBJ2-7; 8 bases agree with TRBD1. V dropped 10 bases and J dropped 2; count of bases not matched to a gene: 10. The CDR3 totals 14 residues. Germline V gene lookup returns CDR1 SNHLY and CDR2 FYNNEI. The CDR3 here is CANDKGTGAYEQYF. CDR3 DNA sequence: TGTGCCAACGACAAGGGGACAGGAGCCTACGAGCAGTACTTC.

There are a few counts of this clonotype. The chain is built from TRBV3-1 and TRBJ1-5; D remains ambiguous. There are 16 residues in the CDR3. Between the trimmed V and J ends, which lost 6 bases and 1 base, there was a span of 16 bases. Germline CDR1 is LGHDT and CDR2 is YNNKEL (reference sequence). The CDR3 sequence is CASSFRPPASNQPQHF. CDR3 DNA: TGTGCCAGCAGTTTTAGACCCCCTGCGAGCAATCAGCCCCAGCATTTT.

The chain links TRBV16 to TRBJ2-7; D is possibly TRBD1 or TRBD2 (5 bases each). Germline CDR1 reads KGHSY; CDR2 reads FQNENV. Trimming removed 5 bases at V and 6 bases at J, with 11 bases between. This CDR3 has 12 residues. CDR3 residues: CASSWGTGEQYF. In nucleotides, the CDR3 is TGTGCCAGCAGCTGGGGGACGGGCGAGCAGTACTTC.

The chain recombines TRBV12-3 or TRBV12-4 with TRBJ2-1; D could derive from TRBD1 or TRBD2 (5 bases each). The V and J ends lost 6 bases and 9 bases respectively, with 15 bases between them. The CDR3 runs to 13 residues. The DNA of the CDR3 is TGTGCCAGCAGCCCGGGACCCCCCAGTGAGCAGTTCTTC. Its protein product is CASSPGPPSEQFF.

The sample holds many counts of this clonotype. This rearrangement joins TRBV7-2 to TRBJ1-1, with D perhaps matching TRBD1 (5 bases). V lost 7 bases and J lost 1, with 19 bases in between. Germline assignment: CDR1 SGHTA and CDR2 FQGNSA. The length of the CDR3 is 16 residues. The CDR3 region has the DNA TGTGCCAGCACCTCCGGGCAGGGTACAACGAACACTGAAGCTTTCTTT. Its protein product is CASTSGQGTTNTEAFF.

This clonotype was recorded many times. For the CDR3, the DNA is TGCGCCAGCAGTTGGACAGGGGGCGACACCGGGGAGCTGTTTTTT. Translating gives CASSWTGGDTGELFF. The V and J genes are TRBV10-2 and TRBJ2-2, with TRBD1 matching over 11 bases. V trimming: 5 bases; J trimming: 3 bases; junction bases outside the gene matches: 2. The V gene's germline CDR1 is WSHSY and CDR2 SAAADI. CDR3 length equals 15 residues.

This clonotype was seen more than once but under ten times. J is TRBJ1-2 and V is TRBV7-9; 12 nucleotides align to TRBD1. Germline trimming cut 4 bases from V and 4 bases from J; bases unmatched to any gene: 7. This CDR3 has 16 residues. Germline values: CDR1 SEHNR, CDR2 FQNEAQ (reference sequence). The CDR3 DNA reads TGTGCCAGCAGCTCCCGGGACAGGGGGCCCGGCTATGGCTACACCTTC. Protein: CASSSRDRGPGYGYTF.

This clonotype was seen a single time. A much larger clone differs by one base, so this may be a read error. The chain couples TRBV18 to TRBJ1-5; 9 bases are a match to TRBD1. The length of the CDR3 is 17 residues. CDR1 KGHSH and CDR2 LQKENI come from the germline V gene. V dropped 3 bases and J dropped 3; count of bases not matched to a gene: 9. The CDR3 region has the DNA TGTGCCAGCTCACCGGGACAGGGCGGGTATAACAATCAGCCCCAGCATTTT. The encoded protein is CASSPGQGGYNNQPQHF.

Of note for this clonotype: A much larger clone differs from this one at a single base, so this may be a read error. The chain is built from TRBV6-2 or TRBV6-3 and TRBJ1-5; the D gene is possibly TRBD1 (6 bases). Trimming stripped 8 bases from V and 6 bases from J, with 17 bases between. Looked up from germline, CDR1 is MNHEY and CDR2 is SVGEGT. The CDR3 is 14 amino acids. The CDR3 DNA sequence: TGTGCCAGCGGAGACGGGGGGGCGAGTCAGCCCCAGCATTTT. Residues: CASGDGGASQPQHF.

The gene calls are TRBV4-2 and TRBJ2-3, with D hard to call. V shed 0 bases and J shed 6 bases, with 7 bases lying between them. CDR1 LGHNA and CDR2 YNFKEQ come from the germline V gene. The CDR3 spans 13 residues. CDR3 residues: CASSQERRDTQYF. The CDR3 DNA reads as TGTGCCAGCAGCCAAGAACGGCGTGATACGCAGTATTTT.

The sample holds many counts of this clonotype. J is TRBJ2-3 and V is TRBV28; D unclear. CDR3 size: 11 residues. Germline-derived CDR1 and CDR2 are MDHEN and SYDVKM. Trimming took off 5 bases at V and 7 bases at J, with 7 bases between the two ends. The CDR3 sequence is CASSVGNTQYF. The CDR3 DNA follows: TGTGCCAGCAGTGTGGGGAATACGCAGTATTTT.